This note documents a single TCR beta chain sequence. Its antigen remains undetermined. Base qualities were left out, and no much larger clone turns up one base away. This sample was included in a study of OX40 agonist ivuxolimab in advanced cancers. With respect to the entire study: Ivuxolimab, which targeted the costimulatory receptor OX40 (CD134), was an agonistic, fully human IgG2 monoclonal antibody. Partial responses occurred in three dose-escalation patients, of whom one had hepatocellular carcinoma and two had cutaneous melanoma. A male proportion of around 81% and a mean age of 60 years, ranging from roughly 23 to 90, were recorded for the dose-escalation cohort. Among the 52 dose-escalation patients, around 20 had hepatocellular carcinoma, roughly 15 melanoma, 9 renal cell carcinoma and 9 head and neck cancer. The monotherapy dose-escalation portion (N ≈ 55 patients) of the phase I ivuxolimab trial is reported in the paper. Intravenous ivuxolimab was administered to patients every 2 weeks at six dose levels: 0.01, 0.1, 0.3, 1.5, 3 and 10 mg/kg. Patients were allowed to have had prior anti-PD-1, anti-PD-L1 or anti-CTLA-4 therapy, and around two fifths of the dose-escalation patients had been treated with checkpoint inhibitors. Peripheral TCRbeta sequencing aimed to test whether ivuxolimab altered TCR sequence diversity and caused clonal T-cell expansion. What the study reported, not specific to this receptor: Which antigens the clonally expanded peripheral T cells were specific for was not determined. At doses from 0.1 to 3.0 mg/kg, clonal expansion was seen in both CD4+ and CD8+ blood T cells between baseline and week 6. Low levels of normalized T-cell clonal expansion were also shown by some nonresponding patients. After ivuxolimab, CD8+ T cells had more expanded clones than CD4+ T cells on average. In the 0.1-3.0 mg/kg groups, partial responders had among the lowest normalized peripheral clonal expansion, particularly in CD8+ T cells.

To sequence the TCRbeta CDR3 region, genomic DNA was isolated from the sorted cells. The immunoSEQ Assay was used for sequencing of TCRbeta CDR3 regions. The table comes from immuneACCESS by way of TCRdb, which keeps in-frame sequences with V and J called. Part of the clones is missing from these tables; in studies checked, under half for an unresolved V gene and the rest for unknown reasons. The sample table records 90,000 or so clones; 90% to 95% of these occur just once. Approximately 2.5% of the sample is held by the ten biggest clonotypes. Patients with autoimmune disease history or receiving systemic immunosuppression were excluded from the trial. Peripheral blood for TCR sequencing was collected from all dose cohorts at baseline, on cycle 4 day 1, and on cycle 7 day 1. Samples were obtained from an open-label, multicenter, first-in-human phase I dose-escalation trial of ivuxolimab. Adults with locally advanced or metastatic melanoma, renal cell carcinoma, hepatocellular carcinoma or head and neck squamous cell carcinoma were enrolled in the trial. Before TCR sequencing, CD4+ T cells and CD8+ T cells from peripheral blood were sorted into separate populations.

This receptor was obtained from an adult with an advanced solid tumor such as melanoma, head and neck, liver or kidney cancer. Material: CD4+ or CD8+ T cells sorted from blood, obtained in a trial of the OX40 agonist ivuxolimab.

The CDR3 in this case is CASSLESGVGEQYF. The sequence in DNA is TGTGCCAGCAGCTTAGAGTCAGGGGTCGGTGAGCAGTACTTC. The V and J segments used are TRBV11-3 and TRBJ2-7; 6 matching bases give a weak D call of TRBD1. V gives up 0 bases and J gives up 7 bases, and the segment between their germline ends measures 13 bases. As encoded in the germline V gene, CDR1 is SGHNT while CDR2 is YENEEA. Including cysteine and phenylalanine, the CDR3 has 14 amino acids. Only the CDR3 region is kept as DNA, spanning 42 bases read in frame from base 1.